This TCR beta chain was profiled in a study of T cell responses to AZD1222 COVID-19 vaccine. About the study: Second-dose schedules of about 4 or about 12 weeks were combined. The study's findings and limits: With dominance at 160-218 and 743-854, vaccine-associated CD4 TCRs spanned spike.

The CDR3 runs 13 residues. V was pared by 4 bases and J by 10 bases, with 16 bases between. The germline V gene encodes CDR1 LGHNA and CDR2 YSLEER. Concerning this clone: Antigen unknown.

Sequencing was performed with immunoSEQ multiplex PCR; in TCRdb, only in-frame clones are kept and a portion is missing. The sample has 150,000 to 200,000 clones, about nine tenths seen once. V usage is TRBV4-3 and J usage is TRBJ2-5; D is unclear. The sample here was peripheral blood, taken on day 0 of AZD1222 vaccination. The origin of this receptor is an adult in good health. CDR3 sequence (DNA): TGCGCCAGCAGCCCAAGACCCGGAGTGGGCCAGTACTTC. Encoded protein: CASSPRPGVGQYF.